A single sample is the source of the 13 T cell receptor beta chains below, sequenced in a study of shared clonotypes between healthy human individuals. Some clones are missing from TCRdb's copy, which holds only in-frame ones; the method was immunoSEQ multiplex PCR. The data contain hundreds of thousands of clones, almost 97% of them seen just once; the ten biggest clones take up under 0.06%. Material: naive CD4+ T cells sorted from blood. As to subset: CD45RA+ positively selected. All receptors derive from a woman younger than 45 in good health.

The V gene is TRBV28, the J gene TRBJ1-5; D possibly corresponds to TRBD1 (6 bases). Trimming removed 3 bases at V and 0 bases at J, with 15 bases between. Germline CDR1 and CDR2: MDHEN and SYDVKM. The CDR3 consists of 17 residues. The CDR3 region has the DNA TGTGCCAGCAGTTTGGACAGCCCAACCTATAGCAATCAGCCCCAGCATTTT. Its translation: CASSLDSPTYSNQPQHF.

The rearrangement joins TRBV11-1 to TRBJ2-7, with 7 bases fitting TRBD2. V lost 8 bases, J lost 2 bases, and 9 bases stayed unmatched. The CDR3 extends over 14 amino acids. CDR1 is SGHAT, CDR2 FQDESV, per germline (reference sequence). CDR3 nucleotides: TGTGCCAGCCCCTGGCCTAGCGGTGCCTACGAGCAGTACTTC. This codes for CASPWPSGAYEQYF.

The V gene is TRBV18, the J gene TRBJ1-1; D unresolved. This CDR3 has 13 amino acids. Germline V lookup: CDR1 KGHSH, CDR2 LQKENI. V was trimmed by 3 bases and J by 11 bases, leaving 16 bases between them. This CDR3 reads CASSPAGSNRAFF. The CDR3 DNA follows: TGTGCCAGCTCACCGGCAGGTTCGAATCGCGCTTTCTTT.

With respect to this clone: The conserved final phenylalanine or tryptophan is absent from the CDR3, which likely points to a read error. It is unclear where the CDR3 begins or ends on the DNA, so no DNA is shown, and the CDR3 is as TCRdb lists it. The V and J genes are TRBV2 and TRBJ1-2. 11 amino acids form the CDR3, both terminal residues included. CDR1 is SNHLY and CDR2 is FYNNEI in the germline V gene. This CDR3 reads CASSNAGKYEI.

The V and J genes are TRBV15 and TRBJ2-5, with TRBD2 matching over 8 bases. V was clipped by 5 bases and J by 2 bases; unmatched bases: 10. Germline-derived CDR1 and CDR2 are LNHNV and YYDKDF (reference sequence). This CDR3 comprises 16 residues. CDR3 in amino acids: CATSVGGTGGQETQYF. CDR3 DNA: TGTGCCACCAGCGTAGGGGGAACGGGAGGGCAAGAGACCCAGTACTTC.

This sequence joins TRBV27 and TRBJ2-7; D gene unclear. The CDR3 contains 12 residues. V lost 6 bases and J 9 bases, leaving 15 bases between the germline ends. The germline V gene has CDR1 MNHEY and CDR2 SMNVEV (reference sequence). In DNA form, the CDR3 reads TGTGCCAGCAGGTCCCTTGCCGGCGTGCAGTACTTC. It specifies CASRSLAGVQYF.

The CDR3, as DNA: TGTGCCAGCAGCGTAGCAGCGGGGGCTTACAATGAGCAGTTCTTC. Translation gives CASSVAAGAYNEQFF. The chain is built from TRBV9 and TRBJ2-1; TRBD2 agrees at 8 bases. The CDR3 length is 15 residues. Germline CDR1 is SGDLS and CDR2 is YYNGEE. V lost 0 bases to trimming and J lost 4 bases; unmatched junction nucleotides: 3.

This clone was recorded once. The gene calls are TRBV19 and TRBJ2-7; 10 nucleotides line up with TRBD2. Unmatched junction bases numbered 4, after V lost 3 bases and J lost 2 bases. Germline CDR1 and CDR2: LNHDA and SQIVND (reference sequence). This CDR3 spans 15 amino acids. The CDR3 DNA reads TGTGCCAGTAGTATCTCTACTAGCGGGGCCTACGAGCAGTACTTC. Protein product: CASSISTSGAYEQYF.

V is TRBV28 and J is TRBJ2-5; D is uncertain. CDR1 MDHEN and CDR2 SYDVKM come from the germline V gene. V lost 6 bases to trimming and J lost 2 bases, with 10 bases between them. This CDR3 is 13 amino acids long. The CDR3 protein is CASSQLKQETQYF. CDR3 bases: TGTGCCAGCAGCCAACTCAAGCAAGAGACCCAGTACTTC. Based on the CDR3 plus reference TRBV28 and TRBJ2-5, the full variable domain is DVKVTQSSRYLVKRTGEKVFLECVQDMDHENMFWYRQDPGLGLRLIYFSYDVKMKEKGDIPEGYSVSREKKERFSLILESASTNQTSMYLCASSQLKQETQYFGPGTRLLVL.

This chain connects TRBV5-1 to TRBJ2-7; D remains unclear. The germline V gene has CDR1 SGHRS and CDR2 YFSETQ. Trimming took off 2 bases at V and 3 bases at J, with 9 bases between the two ends. The CDR3 is 13 amino acids. This CDR3 is CASSFEKNYEQYF. For the CDR3, the DNA is TGCGCCAGCAGCTTTGAAAAGAACTACGAGCAGTACTTC.

The rearrangement joins TRBV28 to TRBJ2-7; 14 nucleotides match TRBD2. The V gene's germline CDR1 is MDHEN and CDR2 SYDVKM. The J segment lost 0 bases and the V segment lost 6 bases, leaving 10 bases of the junction unmatched. The CDR3 consists of 18 residues. CDR3 protein: CASSPTTSGRVSSYEQYF. The CDR3 DNA reads as TGTGCCAGCAGCCCGACGACTAGCGGGAGGGTAAGCTCCTACGAGCAGTACTTC.

V is TRBV6-5 and J is TRBJ1-2; 9 nucleotides agree with TRBD1. The CDR3 is 15 amino acids. Trimming took 5 bases from V and 7 from J; bases not matched to a gene: 11. Germline V gene lookup returns CDR1 MNHEY and CDR2 SVGAGI. The DNA of the CDR3 is TGTGCCAGCAGTCCTTTGGGACAGGGTCTGCTTGGCTACACCTTC. Its translation is CASSPLGQGLLGYTF.

The CDR3 DNA is TGTGCCAGCAGCTTAATTTGGGGCGCTGAAGCTTTCTTT. It is translated as CASSLIWGAEAFF. V is TRBV7-2 and J is TRBJ1-1; D might be TRBD1 (5 bases). The CDR3 runs to 13 residues. Germline-derived CDR1 and CDR2 are SGHTA and FQGNSA. V shed 2 bases and J shed 6 bases, with 10 bases lying between them.